The entry below gives a single T cell receptor (beta chain) sequence along with its context. The record originates from a study of blood T cell repertoires in COVID-19. This table comes from immunoSEQ multiplex PCR, and its TCRdb copy is limited to in-frame clones, with some not included. The sample has roughly 190,000 clones, 80% to 90% seen once. The origin of this receptor is a young man with acute or convalescent COVID-19. Sequencing was done on a sample of peripheral blood.

The DNA of the CDR3 is TGTGCCACCAGCAGGACCGGGGATTCCTACAATGAGCAGTTCTTC. It is translated as CATSRTGDSYNEQFF. The chain joins TRBV15 to TRBJ2-1, with D possibly being TRBD2 (5 bases). The CDR3 has 15 residues. Trimming left V 3 bases short and J 1 base short, with 10 bases between. Germline values: CDR1 LNHNV, CDR2 YYDKDF (reference sequence).